Sequencing of this TCR beta chain was carried out in a study of patients and donors after allogeneic stem cell transplantation. The germline V gene encodes CDR1 SEHNR and CDR2 FQNEAQ (reference sequence). Trimming cost V 6 bases and J 6 bases, with 8 bases left between them. The CDR3 is 11 residues long. TCRdb ran MiXCR on the RT-PCR reads and lists one entry per CDR3 protein. This repertoire shows about 400,000 distinct CDR3 sequences, approximately 16% found once; its top ten account for 6% to 8%. The sequence was collected from a human donor who was either an allogeneic HSCT recipient or a stem cell or donor lymphocyte infusion donor (not recorded which). It is not recorded whose cells these are; they may come from a transplant donor. Sequencing used blood, either unsorted or a sorted T cell fraction (not recorded which). V gene TRBV7-9 combines with J gene TRBJ1-2; no clear D gene. The CDR3 DNA sequence: TGTGCCAGCAGGGATAGTGATGGCTACACCTTC. This translates into CASRDSDGYTF. Variable domain in full (rest from reference TRBV7-9 and TRBJ1-2): DTGVSQNPRHKITKRGQNVTFRCDPISEHNRLYWYRQTLGQGPEFLTYFQNEAQLEKSRLLSDRFSAERPKGSFSTLEIQRTEQGDSAMYLCASRDSDGYTFGSGTRLTVV.